Reported below is one TCR beta chain. Its antigen is not known. Sequencing was performed with immunoSEQ multiplex PCR; in TCRdb, only in-frame clones are kept and a portion is missing. The data contain over 150,000 clones, about 90% of them seen just once; the ten biggest clones take up roughly 5%. The CDR3 has 14 amino acids. Trimming left V 4 bases short and J 5 bases short, with 16 bases between. The germline gives CDR1 SGHRS, CDR2 YFSETQ. The sample originates from a study of T cell responses to AZD1222 COVID-19 vaccine. Notes on the study in general: As reported, nearly half of all spike-specific TCRs target variant regions that are unmutated.

This clonotype was obtained from an adult in good health. The sample consisted of peripheral blood, taken on day 0 of MenACWY control vaccination. This chain connects TRBV5-1 to TRBJ2-7, with D perhaps being TRBD1 or TRBD2 (5 bases each). The CDR3 is CASSLGQGDHEQYF. The CDR3 nucleotides are TGCGCCAGCAGCCTGGGCCAGGGAGACCACGAGCAGTACTTC.